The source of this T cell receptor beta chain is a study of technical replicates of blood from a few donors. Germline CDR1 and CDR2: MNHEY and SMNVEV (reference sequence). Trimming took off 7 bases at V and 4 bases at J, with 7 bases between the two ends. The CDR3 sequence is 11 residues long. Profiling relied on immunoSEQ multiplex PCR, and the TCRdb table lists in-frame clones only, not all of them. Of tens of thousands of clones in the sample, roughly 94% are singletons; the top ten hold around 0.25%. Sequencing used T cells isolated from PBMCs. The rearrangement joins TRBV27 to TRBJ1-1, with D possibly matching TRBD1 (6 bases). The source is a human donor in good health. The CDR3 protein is CASIGGTEAFF. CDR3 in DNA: TGTGCCAGCATAGGGGGCACTGAAGCTTTCTTT.